This TCR beta chain was recovered during a study of blood T cell repertoires in COVID-19. Study as a whole: The analysed material was cDNA or gDNA that came from T cells, B-cell-depleted T cells, or PBMCs.

This CDR3 spans 14 amino acids. Between the trimmed V and J ends, which lost 6 bases and 4 bases, there was a span of 15 bases. Germline assignment: CDR1 MNHEY and CDR2 SMNVEV (reference sequence). In the original processing: Estimated nucleated cell counts came from reference gene primer amplification. Profiled with immunoSEQ multiplex PCR; TCRdb holds only in-frame clones, not every one. V, J and clone size are those of that table, while D and trimming were read from the DNA. This sample has roughly 380,000 clones, with about four fifths found just once. This TCR was sampled from a human donor with acute or convalescent COVID-19. The donor label of this sample is uncertain. Sequencing was performed on peripheral blood. The chain employs TRBV27 and TRBJ1-2, with a tentative D call TRBD1 (6 bases). The CDR3 reads CASRDHRELYGYTF. CDR3 in DNA: TGTGCCAGCAGGGACCACAGGGAACTCTATGGCTACACCTTC.